This TCR beta chain was found in a study of PD-1 blockade in mismatch repair-deficient tumors. About the study: Patients had 12 mismatch repair-deficient cancer types and were previously treated and progressing.

Time point denoted: approximately 11-day in vitro stimulation with candidate neoantigen peptide 2. Cells were stimulated around 9 days with each of under ten ELISpot-reactive neoantigens. Clone fold changes were calculated against an identical culture without peptide. Unmatched junction bases numbered 3, after V lost 0 bases and J lost 3 bases. CDR1 SGHKS and CDR2 YYEKEE come from the germline V gene (reference sequence). The CDR3 contains 15 residues. TCRdb keeps only in-frame clones here, not all; method: immunoSEQ multiplex PCR. The profile covers approximately 9,800 clones, with around 87% appearing a single time and roughly a fifth taken by the ten largest. Comments on this clone: As yet, its antigen is unknown.

General study results and limits: After pembrolizumab, tumor-resident clones rose rapidly, then generally contracted before radiologic responses.

This specimen consisted of cells cultured in vitro, obtained from a patient treated with pembrolizumab. The gene calls are TRBV5-5 and TRBJ2-7, with 10 bases fitting TRBD2. The sequence came from an adult with mismatch repair-deficient cancer. CDR3 DNA: TGTGCCAGCAGCTTGGAGACTAGCGGGTTCTACGAGCAGTACTTC. Translating it yields CASSLETSGFYEQYF.